This TCR beta chain came from a study of identical twins (dated by TCRdb to about 2016). Notes on the research overall: The study deep-sequenced TCR alpha and beta repertoires from monozygotic twins, unrelated adults of various ages and cord blood to test whether fetal clonotypes persist. To rule out contamination, replicate twin experiments were performed at different times with different library preparation protocols.

In its sample, this clonotype was seen a few times. Which antigen it targets is not known. Nothing much larger sits one base from this clone, and base qualities are not available. The full study reports these points: Fewer insertions were carried by abundant cord blood beta clonotypes; a weaker similar trend was observed in young adult naive repertoires, while no such trend was observed in memory repertoires. Invariant T cells such as MAIT and iNKT could partly confound zero-insertion analyses, although diverse VJ usage argued against such confounding for most clonotypes. The excess sharing between twins in beta out-of-frame sequences was weaker because fewer shared sequences reduced the signal-to-noise ratio. Compared with coincidental sharing between unrelated individuals, an excess of low generation-probability sequences was observed among out-of-frame TCR alpha sequences shared between twins. Recombination models systematically underestimated out-of-frame TCR alpha sharing in monozygotic twins but agreed with sharing between unrelated individuals. Conclusions relied on cross-sectional statistical analysis, since the same donors could not be followed over many years.

From its cysteine to its phenylalanine, the CDR3 spans 13 amino acids. Only the CDR3 portion is preserved as DNA: 39 bases, with reading frame beginning at the first base. V is pared back by 1 base and J by 3 bases, with 8 bases lying between the germline termini. Looking up the germline V gene yields CDR1 SGHRS and CDR2 YFSETQ. Libraries came from 5' RACE. Sequencing was carried out with an Illumina HiSeq 2000. A universal primer binding site was added through template switching, and the final cDNA carried a unique molecular identifier so that TCR cDNA molecules could be counted accurately. Specific primers in the conserved constant-segment region were used to synthesize first-strand cDNA for TCR alpha and beta chains. To control for contamination, every cDNA library was double barcoded, receiving both a SMART-Mk sample barcode and Illumina barcodes. TruSeq adapter sequences along with Illumina sample barcodes were introduced in two successive PCR steps. TCR alpha and beta cDNA libraries were sequenced on the Illumina HiSeq platform with custom primers. In the authors' own workflow: Unique molecular identifiers were extracted from raw reads with MiGEC, and CDR3 positions were determined with MiXCR. For each individual, recombination models were inferred using an EM algorithm with the repgenHMM and IGoR tools. The tcR package in R was used for shared clonotype analysis, with sharing normalized by the product of cloneset sizes. Out-of-frame nonproductive sequences were analyzed to study raw recombination free of thymic and clonal selection effects. In-frame beta chains were kept once TCRdb had trimmed the public reads at Q25 with fastp and called clones with MiXCR. When rows share a CDR3 protein, they turn into one entry using the most common DNA and genes. What appears here as the V and J calls and clone size reflects TCRdb's work, not the paper's. The sample profile shows 410,000 or so distinct CDR3 sequences; about 18% of them were found once. Of the sample, about 12% falls within the top ten clones.

Every donor in the study was a healthy Caucasian. The researchers also sequenced three unrelated adults who were not twins: a male aged 18 to 29, a male aged 50 to 60, and a female aged 50 to 60. Miltenyi CD45RO+ enrichment and human naive T-cell isolation kits were used to isolate memory (CD45RO+) and naive T cells from PBMC. This clonotype originated in a man in his fifties or sixties in good health. Sequencing was done on a sample of naive T cells sorted from blood. The cell subset or site label, read with the paper, signifies: cells isolated with a human naive T-cell isolation kit. The V gene is TRBV5-1 and the J gene is TRBJ2-7; there is no confident call for the D gene. The sequence in DNA is TGCGCCAGCAGCTTGAACAGAGACTACGAGCAGTACTTC. It specifies CASSLNRDYEQYF.